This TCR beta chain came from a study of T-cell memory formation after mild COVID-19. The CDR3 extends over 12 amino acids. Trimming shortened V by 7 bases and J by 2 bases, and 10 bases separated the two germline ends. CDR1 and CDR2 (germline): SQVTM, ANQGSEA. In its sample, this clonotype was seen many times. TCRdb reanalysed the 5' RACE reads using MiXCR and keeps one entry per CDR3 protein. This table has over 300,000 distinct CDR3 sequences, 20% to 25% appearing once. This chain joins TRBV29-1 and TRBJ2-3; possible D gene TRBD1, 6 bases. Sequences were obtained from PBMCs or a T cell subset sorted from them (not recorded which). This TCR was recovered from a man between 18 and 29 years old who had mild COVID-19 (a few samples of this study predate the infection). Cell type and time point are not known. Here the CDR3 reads CSARTDTDTQYF. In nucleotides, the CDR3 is TGCAGCGCCCGGACAGACACAGATACGCAGTATTTT.